Given below is one TCR beta chain in context. Antigen unknown. This sample is part of a study of T cell responses to AZD1222 COVID-19 vaccine. Clones were read by immunoSEQ multiplex PCR, and TCRdb kept only the in-frame ones, dropping some. The table lists 150,000 to 180,000 clones, around 85% of them singletons, with about 5.1% in the top ten. CDR1 SGHRS and CDR2 YFSETQ come from the germline V gene. The V and J ends lost 4 bases and 2 bases, in that order; junction bases with no gene match: 11. This CDR3 comprises 18 residues. Study-wide results and limits: Repertoire sampling was restricted to post-peak T cell response timepoints. The span of vaccine-associated CD4 TCRs extended across spike, with dominance at 160-218 and 743-854.

This rearrangement joins TRBV5-1 to TRBJ1-4; 10 positions agree with TRBD1. The starting material was peripheral blood, obtained on day 0 of MenACWY control vaccination. This TCR was sampled from an adult in good health. The CDR3 sequence: CASSREPGTGATNEKLFF. The DNA for the CDR3 is TGCGCCAGCAGCCGTGAACCCGGGACAGGGGCGACTAATGAAAAACTGTTTTTT.